Each of the 6 T cell receptor beta chains below was sequenced from the same sample in a study of CD8 T cells in Susac syndrome. Random hexamers served to reverse transcribe roughly 0.5 to 1 ug RNA. TCRdb called the immunoSEQ multiplex PCR reads again in MiXCR, with one record for every CDR3 protein. The sample lists almost 450,000 distinct CDR3 sequences, more than 70% seen once, with about 0.12% in the top ten. The sample comprised CD8+ T cells from PBMCs. The receptors shown here come from a human donor with multiple sclerosis.

This clonotype came up a few times. J is TRBJ2-7 and V is TRBV12-3 or TRBV12-4; TRBD1 matches at 9 bases. The CDR3 is made up of 13 amino acids. V was clipped by 3 bases and J by 7 bases; unmatched bases: 4. CDR3 amino acids: CASSFGTGREQYF. CDR3 nucleotides: TGTGCCAGCAGTTTCGGGACAGGGCGTGAGCAGTACTTC.

The chain has TRBV29-1 and TRBJ2-7, with 10 bases matching TRBD2. The CDR3 consists of 13 residues. V was pared by 4 bases and J by 5 bases, with 5 bases of the junction left unmatched. Germline V lookup: CDR1 SQVTM, CDR2 ANQGSEA. In DNA form, the CDR3 reads TGCAGCGTTGCTAGCGGGGGCGGGAACGAGCAGTACTTC. This translates into CSVASGGGNEQYF.

V is TRBV30 and J is TRBJ2-1; D uncertain. Trimming shortened V by 4 bases and J by 0 bases, and 13 bases separated the two germline ends. The CDR3 consists of 15 residues. Germline V gene data show CDR1 as GTSNPN and CDR2 as SVGIG (reference sequence). The CDR3 bases are TGTGCCTGGACTCTGACGGGCAGCTCCTACAATGAGCAGTTCTTC. This codes for CAWTLTGSSYNEQFF.

The CDR3 bases are TGTGCCAGCAGACCCGGGACAGTGGGTCAGCCCCAGCATTTT. Protein sequence: CASRPGTVGQPQHF. This chain uses TRBV27 with TRBJ1-5; TRBD1 matches 7 bases. J lost 6 bases, V lost 6 bases, and 8 bases had no gene match. CDR1 and CDR2 (germline): MNHEY, SMNVEV (reference sequence). CDR3 size: 14 residues.

The chain is built from TRBV9 and TRBJ2-2, with 9 nucleotides matching TRBD1. CDR3 length: 17 amino acids. Trimming cost V 3 bases and J 2 bases; bases outside gene matches: 8. CDR1 and CDR2 from the germline V gene are SGDLS and YYNGEE. The CDR3 reads CASSESRDRANTGELFF. The CDR3 region has the DNA TGTGCCAGCAGCGAATCCCGGGACAGGGCTAACACCGGGGAGCTGTTTTTT. The variable domain in full, completed from reference TRBV9 and TRBJ2-2, reads DSGVTQTPKHLITATGQRVTLRCSPRSGDLSVYWYQQSLDQGLQFLIQYYNGEERAKGNILERFSAQQFPDLHSELNLSSLELGDSALYFCASSESRDRANTGELFFGEGSRLTVL.

A note on this clonotype: No conserved phenylalanine or tryptophan ends this CDR3, so it is likely a read error. The gene calls are TRBV20-1 and TRBJ2-7; 7 bases align to TRBD2. The CDR3 totals 15 residues. Trimming cost V 3 bases and J 3 bases; bases outside gene matches: 11. Germline CDR1 DFQATT, CDR2 SNEGSKA (reference sequence). CDR3 protein: CSARESGERIYEQYL. DNA of the CDR3: TGCAGTGCTAGGGAAAGCGGGGAGAGAATCTACGAGCAGTACCTC.